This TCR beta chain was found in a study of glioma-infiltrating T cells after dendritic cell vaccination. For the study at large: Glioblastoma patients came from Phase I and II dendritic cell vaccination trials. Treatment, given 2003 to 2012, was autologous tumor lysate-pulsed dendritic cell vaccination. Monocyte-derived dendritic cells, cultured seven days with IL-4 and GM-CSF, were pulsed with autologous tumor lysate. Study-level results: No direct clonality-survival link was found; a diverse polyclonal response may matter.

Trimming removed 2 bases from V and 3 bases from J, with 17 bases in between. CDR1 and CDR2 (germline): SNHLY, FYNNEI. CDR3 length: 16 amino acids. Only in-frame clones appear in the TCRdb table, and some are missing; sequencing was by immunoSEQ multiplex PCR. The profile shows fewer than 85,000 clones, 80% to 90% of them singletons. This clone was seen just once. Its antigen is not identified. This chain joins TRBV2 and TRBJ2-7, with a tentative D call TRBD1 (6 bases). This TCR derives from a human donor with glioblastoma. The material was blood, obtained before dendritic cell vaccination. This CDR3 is CASSEPIGQQSYEQYF. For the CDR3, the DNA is TGTGCCAGCAGTGAACCCATAGGACAGCAGAGCTACGAGCAGTACTTC.